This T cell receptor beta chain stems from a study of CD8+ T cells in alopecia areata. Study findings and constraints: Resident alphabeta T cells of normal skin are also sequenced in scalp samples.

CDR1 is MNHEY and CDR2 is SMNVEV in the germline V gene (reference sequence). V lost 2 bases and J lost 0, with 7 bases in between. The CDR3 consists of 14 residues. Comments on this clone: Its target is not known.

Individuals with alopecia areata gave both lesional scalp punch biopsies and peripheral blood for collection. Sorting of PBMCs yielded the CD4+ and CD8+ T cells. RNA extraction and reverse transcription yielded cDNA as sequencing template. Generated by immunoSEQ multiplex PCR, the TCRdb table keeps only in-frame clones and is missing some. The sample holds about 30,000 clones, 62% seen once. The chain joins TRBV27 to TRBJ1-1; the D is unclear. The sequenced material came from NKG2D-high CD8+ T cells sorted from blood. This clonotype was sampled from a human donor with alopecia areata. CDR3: CASSLTGLNTEAFF. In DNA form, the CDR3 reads TGTGCCAGCAGTTTAACCGGATTGAACACTGAAGCTTTCTTT.